These 22 T cell receptor beta chains share one sample of origin, sequenced in a study of blood T cell repertoires in COVID-19. TCRdb keeps only in-frame clones here, not all; method: immunoSEQ multiplex PCR. The sample holds more than 250,000 clones; around 88% are singletons and the top ten take around 1.2%. The sample comprised peripheral blood. Receptors were obtained from a woman aged 45-59 years with acute or convalescent COVID-19.

The rearrangement joins TRBV6-2 or TRBV6-3 to TRBJ1-1; D is unresolved. Trimming stripped 7 bases from V and 0 bases from J, with 12 bases between. CDR3 size: 14 residues. Per the germline V gene, CDR1 is MNHEY and CDR2 is SVGEGT. The CDR3 DNA follows: TGTGCCAGCAACCCCGACGGGATGAACACTGAAGCTTTCTTT. This translates into CASNPDGMNTEAFF.

This CDR3 reads CASSLNQGWGEQYV. CDR3 nucleotides: TGTGCCAGCAGCTTGAACCAGGGATGGGGCGAGCAGTACGTC. This chain links TRBV7-9 with TRBJ2-7; possible D gene TRBD1, 5 bases. The CDR3 is made up of 14 amino acids. Trimming shortened V by 3 bases and J by 6 bases, and 15 bases separated the two germline ends. Germline loops: CDR1 SEHNR, CDR2 FQNEAQ (reference sequence).

This clone was seen just once. The chain has TRBV10-3 and TRBJ1-1; 7 nucleotides align to TRBD1. Per the germline V gene, CDR1 is ENHRY and CDR2 is SYGVKD. The CDR3 spans 15 residues. The J segment lost 0 bases and the V segment lost 5 bases, leaving 6 bases of the junction unmatched. Here the CDR3 reads CAISRDRDMNTEAFF. The CDR3, as DNA: TGTGCCATCAGTCGTGACAGGGACATGAACACTGAAGCTTTCTTT.

The V and J genes are TRBV4-2 and TRBJ2-7; the match to TRBD2 covers 10 bases. The germline V gene encodes CDR1 LGHNA and CDR2 YNFKEQ. CDR3 length: 17 residues. J gave up 2 bases and V 4 bases, and 11 bases lay outside the gene matches. CDR3 nucleotides: TGTGCCAGCAGCCCAGCCGCTACTAGCGGGACTACCTACGAGCAGTACTTC. Translated: CASSPAATSGTTYEQYF.

This clone was seen more than once but under ten times. J is TRBJ1-5 and V is TRBV30, with 9 bases lining up with TRBD1. CDR1 is GTSNPN and CDR2 is SVGIG in the germline V gene (reference sequence). The CDR3 runs to 14 residues. Trimming took 3 bases from V and 7 from J; bases not matched to a gene: 7. CDR3 sequence reads: CAWRATGGGQPQHF. The DNA for the CDR3 is TGTGCCTGGAGGGCCACAGGGGGCGGACAGCCCCAGCATTTT.

The chain recombines TRBV5-6 with TRBJ2-2; 10 bases match TRBD1. This CDR3 comprises 15 residues. The germline V gene has CDR1 SGHDT and CDR2 YYEEEE. With V trimmed by 3 bases and J by 6 bases, 5 bases remained unmatched. CDR3 amino acids: CASSSGTGVAGELFF. CDR3 nucleotides: TGTGCCAGCAGCTCCGGGACAGGGGTCGCCGGGGAGCTGTTTTTT.

V gene TRBV5-1 combines with J gene TRBJ1-1; D unresolved. V was pared by 4 bases and J by 1 base, with 11 bases between. This CDR3 contains 14 residues. Germline V gene sequence: CDR1 SGHRS, CDR2 YFSETQ. The CDR3 DNA reads TGCGCCAGCAGCCCGGGGAAGGGGAACACTGAAGCTTTCTTT. Protein product: CASSPGKGNTEAFF.

This clone has a handful of counts. This chain links TRBV7-2 with TRBJ2-1; 7 nucleotides agree with TRBD2. This CDR3 comprises 17 residues. Per germline, CDR1 SGHTA and CDR2 FQGNSA. V was pared by 4 bases and J by 0 bases, with 9 bases of the junction left unmatched. The CDR3 protein is CASSWGGGDVSYNEQFF. CDR3 nucleotide sequence: TGTGCCAGCAGCTGGGGGGGAGGGGACGTCTCCTACAATGAGCAGTTCTTC.

This sequence joins TRBV7-2 and TRBJ1-3; D is possibly TRBD1 (5 bases). V was trimmed by 4 bases and J by 4 bases, leaving 14 bases between them. The CDR3 has 15 amino acids. The germline V gene encodes CDR1 SGHTA and CDR2 FQGNSA. Written as DNA, the CDR3 is TGTGCCAGCAGCTCCTTGGGGGGGTCGGGAAACACCATATATTTT. Its protein product is CASSSLGGSGNTIYF.

The chain uses TRBV5-1 and TRBJ2-3, with D possibly matching TRBD1 (6 bases). V lost 3 bases and J lost 5, with 16 bases in between. The CDR3 covers 15 residues. Germline assignment: CDR1 SGHRS and CDR2 YFSETQ. This CDR3 is CASSSEPGAGDTQYF. The CDR3 DNA reads as TGCGCCAGCAGCTCGGAACCAGGGGCCGGAGATACGCAGTATTTT.

This rearrangement joins TRBV24-1 to TRBJ2-3, with 15 nucleotides matching TRBD2. Germline-derived CDR1 and CDR2 are KGHDR and SFDVKD. CDR3 size: 17 residues. V was clipped by 4 bases and J by 4 bases; unmatched bases: 5. CDR3 sequence (DNA): TGTGCCACCAGTGACCGGGGACTAGCGGGAGGTGCAGATACGCAGTATTTT. It is translated as CATSDRGLAGGADTQYF.

V is TRBV6-1 and J is TRBJ1-1, with TRBD1 as a possible D gene (5 bases). This CDR3 comprises 14 residues. Germline lookup yields CDR1 MNHNS and CDR2 SASEGT. V lost 1 base and J lost 1, with 7 bases in between. CDR3 amino acids: CASSEGGWNTEAFF. The CDR3 DNA reads TGTGCCAGCAGTGAAGGGGGCTGGAACACTGAAGCTTTCTTT.

DNA for the CDR3: TGCGCCAGCAGCTCAGGGGGGACAGCGAATGAGCAGTTCTTC. Its translation is CASSSGGTANEQFF. The genes are TRBV5-1 and TRBJ2-1, with D possibly being TRBD1 (7 bases). There are 14 residues in the CDR3. The germline V gene has CDR1 SGHRS and CDR2 YFSETQ. V lost 3 bases to trimming and J lost 7 bases, with 14 bases between them.

This chain links TRBV13 with TRBJ2-1; 10 bases align to TRBD2. V was pared by 1 base and J by 2 bases, with 8 bases of the junction left unmatched. The V gene's germline CDR1 is PRHDT and CDR2 FYEKMQ (reference sequence). This CDR3 is 18 amino acids long. CDR3 in DNA: TGTGCCAGCAGCTTAGCTCCCTGGACTAGCGGAACCTACAATGAGCAGTTCTTC. Its translation: CASSLAPWTSGTYNEQFF. Full variable domain (missing parts from reference TRBV13 and TRBJ2-1): AAGVIQSPRHLIKEKRETATLKCYPIPRHDTVYWYQQGPGQDPQFLISFYEKMQSDKGSIPDRFSAQQFSDYHSELNMSSLELGDSALYFCASSLAPWTSGTYNEQFFGPGTRLTVL.

The chain carries TRBV27 and TRBJ1-1; D gene unclear. Germline V gene sequence: CDR1 MNHEY, CDR2 SMNVEV (reference sequence). This CDR3 has 15 residues. Deletions cut 5 bases from V and 0 bases from J, with 13 bases between. CDR3 coding DNA: TGTGCCAGCAGTAGACTAGGGAAAATGAACACTGAAGCTTTCTTT. It is translated as CASSRLGKMNTEAFF.

The chain couples TRBV4-1 to TRBJ2-3; TRBD2 matches 9 bases. Germline loops: CDR1 MGHRA, CDR2 YSYEKL. J lost 6 bases, V lost 1 base, and 14 bases had no gene match. The CDR3 consists of 18 residues. In DNA form, the CDR3 reads TGCGCCAGCAGCCAAGGGCTAGAGGGCAGCGGGGGGTATGATACGCAGTATTTT. This encodes CASSQGLEGSGGYDTQYF.

This clone was counted only a few times. J is TRBJ1-3 and V is TRBV25-1; possibly TRBD1 for D (5 bases). This CDR3 region has 14 residues. V was shortened by 5 bases and J by 4 bases, with 12 bases between the two germline ends. Germline CDR1 MGHDK, CDR2 SYGVNS. In nucleotides, the CDR3 is TGTGCCAGCAGTAAGGCATCAGGGGGAAACACCATATATTTT. This sequence encodes CASSKASGGNTIYF.

The rearrangement uses TRBV18 and TRBJ2-1, with TRBD2 matching 9 bases. Germline CDR1 reads KGHSH; CDR2 reads LQKENI. The V segment lost 3 bases and the J segment 7 bases; nucleotides outside the gene matches: 7. The CDR3 spans 15 residues. CDR3 residues: CASSPPSGRQNEQFF. CDR3 coding DNA: TGTGCCAGCTCACCCCCCAGCGGGAGGCAGAATGAGCAGTTCTTC.

This clone appeared a few times. This chain joins TRBV13 and TRBJ2-3; 10 bases match TRBD2. This CDR3 is 17 amino acids long. Germline V lookup: CDR1 PRHDT, CDR2 FYEKMQ (reference sequence). Germline trimming cut 5 bases from V and 4 bases from J; bases unmatched to any gene: 12. The CDR3 DNA follows: TGTGCCAGCAGCCCGGATTCGTTAGCGGGAGGACCAGATACGCAGTATTTT. Translated: CASSPDSLAGGPDTQYF.

This sequence joins TRBV27 and TRBJ2-1, with D unresolved. The germline V and J ends were trimmed by 5 bases and 0 bases, with 8 bases remaining between them. The CDR3 is 14 amino acids. The germline CDR1 and CDR2 sequences are MNHEY and SMNVEV (reference sequence). The CDR3 is CASSIQSSYNEQFF. The CDR3 DNA follows: TGTGCCAGCAGTATACAGTCCTCCTACAATGAGCAGTTCTTC.

This sequence joins TRBV6-5 and TRBJ2-6; the match to TRBD1 covers 9 bases. CDR1 is MNHEY and CDR2 is SVGAGI in the germline V gene. The junction had 1 base not matched to a gene; V was cut back by 5 bases and J by 2 bases. The CDR3 length is 15 residues. The DNA of the CDR3 is TGTGCCAGCAGTCGGGACAGGGCTGGGGCCAACGTCCTGACTTTC. This codes for CASSRDRAGANVLTF.

The sample holds a few counts of this clone. The chain links TRBV30 to TRBJ1-4; 7 bases are shared with TRBD1. Per the germline V gene, CDR1 is GTSNPN and CDR2 is SVGIG (reference sequence). Trimming took 3 bases from V and 6 from J; bases not matched to a gene: 4. The CDR3 covers 13 residues. In nucleotides, the CDR3 is TGTGCCTGGAGCCCCGGGACAGATGAAAAACTGTTTTTT. Protein sequence: CAWSPGTDEKLFF.